These 21 T cell receptor beta chains were sequenced from one sample in a study of shared clonotypes between healthy human individuals. Libraries were prepared by immunoSEQ multiplex PCR; TCRdb keeps only in-frame clonotypes and omits some of them. The sample comprises about 2.4 million clones, roughly nine tenths of which are singletons, and roughly 0.13% rests with the top ten. The sequencing input was naive CD4+ T cells sorted from blood. The subset was: CD45RA+ positively selected. These TCRs come from a man younger than 35 in good health.

The J gene is TRBJ1-3, the V gene TRBV6-1; D call uncertain. From germline, CDR1 is MNHNS and CDR2 SASEGT. This CDR3 is built from 17 residues. V lost 4 bases and J lost 0, with 16 bases in between. The CDR3 DNA follows: TGTGCCAGCAGTGTATCTCACGGCGGGGTCTCTGGAAACACCATATATTTT. Amino acids: CASSVSHGGVSGNTIYF.

This clone occurred a few times. The chain combines TRBV2 with TRBJ1-5, with D unclear. Trimming removed 11 bases at V and 1 base at J, with 12 bases between. CDR1 is SNHLY, CDR2 FYNNEI, per germline. The CDR3 loop spans 13 amino acids. CDR3: CAGQYDSNQPQHF. The CDR3 DNA sequence: TGTGCCGGCCAATATGACAGCAATCAGCCCCAGCATTTT.

The gene calls are TRBV6-1 and TRBJ1-2; 7 positions agree with TRBD1. The CDR3 is 13 amino acids. With 6 bases clipped from V and 4 bases from J, the junction kept 5 bases outside the gene matches. Germline V gene sequence: CDR1 MNHNS, CDR2 SASEGT. The DNA for the CDR3 is TGTGCCAGCAGCACGACAGGGCCCTATGGCTACACCTTC. Its protein is CASSTTGPYGYTF.

This clone was recorded only once. The chain couples TRBV19 to TRBJ2-3; TRBD1 might be the D (5 bases). The CDR3 contains 11 residues. The V and J ends lost 6 bases and 8 bases respectively, with 9 bases between them. The germline V gene encodes CDR1 LNHDA and CDR2 SQIVND (reference sequence). The CDR3 region has the DNA TGTGCCAGTAGATCACAGGTTACGCAGTATTTT. Its translation is CASRSQVTQYF.

A single count supports this clone. The junction shows a germline mismatch at one end, possibly a read error. The chain couples TRBV18 to TRBJ2-7; 15 bases are a match to TRBD2. Looked up from germline, CDR1 is KGHSH and CDR2 is LQKENI. The CDR3 contains 16 residues. The CDR3 region has the DNA TGTGCCGGCTCACCTCCGGGACTAGCGGGGGGCTACGAGCAGTACTTC. Translation: CAGSPPGLAGGYEQYF.

The chain couples TRBV19 to TRBJ1-3, with no clear D. CDR3 size: 16 residues. CDR1 and CDR2 (germline): LNHDA, SQIVND (reference sequence). The germline V and J ends were trimmed by 5 bases and 4 bases, with 18 bases remaining between them. CDR3 amino acids: CASSGPLGLPGNTIYF. CDR3 DNA sequence: TGTGCCAGTAGTGGGCCTCTCGGACTTCCCGGAAACACCATATATTTT. The whole variable domain, filled in from reference TRBV19 and TRBJ1-3, reads DGGITQSPKYLFRKEGQNVTLSCEQNLNHDAMYWYRQDPGQGLRLIYYSQIVNDFQKGDIAEGYSVSREKKESFPLTVTSAQKNPTAFYLCASSGPLGLPGNTIYFGEGSWLTVV.

Turning to this clone: At the DNA level, this CDR3 is encoded by other sequences in the same sample as well. The V and J genes are TRBV6-6 and TRBJ1-5; D remains ambiguous. There are 11 residues in the CDR3. The V and J ends lost 4 bases and 4 bases respectively, with 2 bases between them. Germline V gives CDR1 MNHNY, CDR2 SVGAGI (reference sequence). This chain's CDR3 is CASSSNQPQHF. The CDR3 DNA is TGTGCCAGCAGTTCAAATCAGCCCCAGCATTTT.

V gene TRBV19 combines with J gene TRBJ2-3; 11 bases are shared with TRBD2. This CDR3 is 16 amino acids long. From germline, CDR1 is LNHDA and CDR2 SQIVND (reference sequence). With V trimmed by 1 base and J by 5 bases, 5 bases remained unmatched. This chain's CDR3 is CASSIGNSGGGDTQYF. CDR3 DNA: TGTGCCAGTAGTATAGGGAATAGCGGGGGGGGAGATACGCAGTATTTT.

The rearrangement links TRBV12-5 to TRBJ2-5; D ambiguous. The germline V and J ends were trimmed by 1 base and 1 base, with 7 bases remaining between them. This CDR3 contains 14 residues. Germline assignment: CDR1 LGHNT and CDR2 FRNRAP. The CDR3 sequence: CASGLGLGQETQYF. The CDR3 nucleotides read TGTGCTAGTGGTTTGGGACTCGGCCAAGAGACCCAGTACTTC.

This chain uses TRBV29-1 with TRBJ2-7; TRBD1 is a possible D gene (6 bases). V was clipped by 6 bases and J by 6 bases, with 18 bases between them. Looked up from germline, CDR1 is SQVTM and CDR2 is ANQGSEA. The CDR3 sequence is 13 residues long. CDR3 loop: CSVDLGHSGEQYF. CDR3 DNA: TGCAGCGTCGACCTGGGACACTCGGGCGAGCAGTACTTC.

This clone was seen more than once but under ten times. V usage is TRBV28 and J usage is TRBJ2-7; D possibly corresponds to TRBD2 (5 bases). Trimming removed 7 bases from V and 9 bases from J, with 22 bases in between. Germline loops: CDR1 MDHEN, CDR2 SYDVKM. This CDR3 region has 14 residues. CDR3 coding DNA: TGTGCCAGCACCGAGGGCAGGAGCCCCCAGTTGCAGTACTTC. Its protein is CASTEGRSPQLQYF.

V is TRBV5-5 and J is TRBJ1-4; TRBD1 aligns across 7 bases. V lost 2 bases and J lost 6; bases outside the gene matches: 1. The CDR3 consists of 13 residues. CDR1 is SGHKS and CDR2 is YYEKEE in the germline V gene (reference sequence). Here the CDR3 reads CASSFTGDEKLFF. CDR3 DNA sequence: TGTGCCAGCAGCTTCACAGGGGATGAAAAACTGTTTTTT.

The chain recombines TRBV19 with TRBJ1-5; 9 bases match TRBD1. V lost 4 bases to trimming and J lost 7 bases; unmatched junction nucleotides: 8. There are 15 residues in the CDR3. In germline, CDR1 is LNHDA, CDR2 SQIVND (reference sequence). CDR3 bases: TGTGCCAGTAGTAGGGGACAGGGATCCGACCAGCCCCAGCATTTT. Translated, it gives CASSRGQGSDQPQHF.

The chain combines TRBV14 with TRBJ1-1; D remains ambiguous. The V gene lost 5 bases and the J gene lost 1 base, with 11 bases spanning the gap. CDR1 and CDR2 from the germline V gene are SGHDN and FVKESK. CDR3 length: 14 residues. CDR3 amino acids: CASSVQVGNTEAFF. CDR3 DNA: TGTGCCAGCAGCGTGCAGGTAGGGAACACTGAAGCTTTCTTT.

CDR3 DNA: TGTGCCAGCAGTTCACTAGGAATCGGAGGCTACACCTTC. Encoded protein: CASSSLGIGGYTF. This chain connects TRBV28 to TRBJ1-2; D is undetermined. V was shortened by 4 bases and J by 8 bases, with 14 bases between the two germline ends. CDR3 length: 13 residues. Germline loops: CDR1 MDHEN, CDR2 SYDVKM.

The chain carries TRBV18 and TRBJ2-1; 8 positions agree with TRBD1. V trimming: 4 bases; J trimming: 2 bases; junction bases outside the gene matches: 4. CDR3 length: 15 amino acids. In germline, CDR1 is KGHSH, CDR2 LQKENI. CDR3 coding DNA: TGTGCCAGCTCACTTTCAGGGGGCCCCTACAATGAGCAGTTCTTC. It encodes CASSLSGGPYNEQFF.

As concerns this clone: This same CDR3 is encoded by further DNA sequences in the sample. The chain couples TRBV5-4 to TRBJ2-1; TRBD2 agrees at 7 bases. CDR3 length: 16 amino acids. The germline V gene encodes CDR1 SGHNT and CDR2 YYREEE (reference sequence). J gave up 4 bases and V 0 bases, and 7 bases lay outside the gene matches. The CDR3 spells CASSLGASGVYNEQFF. The CDR3 region has the DNA TGTGCCAGCAGCTTGGGGGCTAGCGGCGTATACAATGAGCAGTTCTTC. Full variable domain (rest looked up from reference TRBV5-4 and TRBJ2-1): ETGVTQSPTHLIKTRGQQVTLRCSSQSGHNTVSWYQQALGQGPQFIFQYYREEENGRGNFPPRFSGLQFPNYSSELNVNALELDDSALYLCASSLGASGVYNEQFFGPGTRLTVL.

This clone was observed a single time. The chain recombines TRBV4-1 with TRBJ2-3, with D possibly matching TRBD2 (5 bases). The V gene lost 0 bases and the J gene lost 1 base, with 11 bases spanning the gap. The germline V gene encodes CDR1 MGHRA and CDR2 YSYEKL. The CDR3 is 16 residues long. The CDR3 here is CASSQDWNSGTDTQYF. In DNA form, the CDR3 reads TGCGCCAGCAGCCAAGATTGGAATAGCGGCACAGATACGCAGTATTTT.

The chain employs TRBV2 and TRBJ2-2; D may match TRBD1 or TRBD2 (5 bases each). The V end lost 4 bases, the J end lost 0 bases, and 9 bases lay between the germline ends. The CDR3 sequence is 15 residues long. Germline V gene data show CDR1 as SNHLY and CDR2 as FYNNEI. DNA of the CDR3: TGTGCCAGCAGTGGAGGGGTTGCGAACACCGGGGAGCTGTTTTTT. Translated, it gives CASSGGVANTGELFF.

On this clone itself: Distinct nucleotide sequences in the sample also encode this CDR3. The J gene is TRBJ1-6, the V gene TRBV6-5; the D gene is possibly TRBD1 (5 bases). The ends were cut back, 2 bases at V and 9 bases at J, with 5 bases in the middle. Germline CDR1 and CDR2: MNHEY and SVGAGI. CDR3 size: 12 residues. The CDR3 region is CASSYGGSPLHF. The CDR3 DNA reads TGTGCCAGCAGTTACGGGGGTTCACCCCTCCACTTT.

The chain links TRBV5-6 to TRBJ1-2, with 7 positions matching TRBD1. Germline CDR1 reads SGHDT; CDR2 reads YYEEEE. V shed 3 bases, J shed 7 bases, and the junction held 12 bases outside the gene matches. This CDR3 contains 15 residues. The CDR3 region has the DNA TGTGCCAGCAGCTATCAGGGACAGTCGACCGGTGGCTACACCTTC. This codes for CASSYQGQSTGGYTF.